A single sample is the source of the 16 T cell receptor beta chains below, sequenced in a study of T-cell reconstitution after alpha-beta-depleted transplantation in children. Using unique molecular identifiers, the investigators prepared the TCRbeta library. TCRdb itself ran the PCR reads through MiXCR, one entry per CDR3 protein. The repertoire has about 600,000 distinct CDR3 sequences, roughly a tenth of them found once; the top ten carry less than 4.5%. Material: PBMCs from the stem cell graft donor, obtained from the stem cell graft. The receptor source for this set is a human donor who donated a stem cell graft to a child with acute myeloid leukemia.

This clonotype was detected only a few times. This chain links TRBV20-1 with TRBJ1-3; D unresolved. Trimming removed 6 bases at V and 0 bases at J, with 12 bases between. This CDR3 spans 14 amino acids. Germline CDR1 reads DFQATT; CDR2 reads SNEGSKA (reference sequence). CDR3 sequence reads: CSAGTASSGNTIYF. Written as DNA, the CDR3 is TGCAGTGCAGGTACAGCGAGCTCTGGAAACACCATATATTTT.

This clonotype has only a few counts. CDR3 residues: CSVEGGQVTFF. The CDR3, as DNA: TGCAGCGTTGAAGGCGGACAGGTTACCTTCTTC. The V and J genes are TRBV29-1 and TRBJ2-1; TRBD1 matches at 7 bases. From germline, CDR1 is SQVTM and CDR2 ANQGSEA. The CDR3 covers 11 residues. V dropped 1 base and J dropped 16; count of bases not matched to a gene: 7.

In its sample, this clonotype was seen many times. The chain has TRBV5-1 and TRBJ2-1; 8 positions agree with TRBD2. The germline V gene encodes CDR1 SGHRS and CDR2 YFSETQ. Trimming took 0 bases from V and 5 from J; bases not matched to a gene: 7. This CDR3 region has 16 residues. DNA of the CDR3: TGCGCCAGCAGCTTGGAGAGCGGGAGAATCAACAATGAGCAGTTCTTC. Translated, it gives CASSLESGRINNEQFF.

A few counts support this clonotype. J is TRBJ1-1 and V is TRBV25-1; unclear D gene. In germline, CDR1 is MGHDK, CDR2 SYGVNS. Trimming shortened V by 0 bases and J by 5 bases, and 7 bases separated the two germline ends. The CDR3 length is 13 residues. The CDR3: CASSEYDGTEAFF. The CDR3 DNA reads TGTGCCAGCAGTGAATATGATGGGACTGAAGCTTTCTTT.

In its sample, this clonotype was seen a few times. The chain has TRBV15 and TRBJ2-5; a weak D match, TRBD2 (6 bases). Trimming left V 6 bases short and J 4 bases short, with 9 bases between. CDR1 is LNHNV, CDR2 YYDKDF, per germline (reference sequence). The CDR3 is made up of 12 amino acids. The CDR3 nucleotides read TGTGCCACCAGTCTCGGGAGAGAGACCCAGTACTTC. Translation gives CATSLGRETQYF.

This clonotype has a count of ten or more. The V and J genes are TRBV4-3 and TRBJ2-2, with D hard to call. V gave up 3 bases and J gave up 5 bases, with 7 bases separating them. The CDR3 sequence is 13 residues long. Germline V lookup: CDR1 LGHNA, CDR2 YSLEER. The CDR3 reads CASSQTRTGELFF. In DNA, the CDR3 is TGCGCCAGCAGCCAGACTCGGACCGGGGAGCTGTTTTTT.

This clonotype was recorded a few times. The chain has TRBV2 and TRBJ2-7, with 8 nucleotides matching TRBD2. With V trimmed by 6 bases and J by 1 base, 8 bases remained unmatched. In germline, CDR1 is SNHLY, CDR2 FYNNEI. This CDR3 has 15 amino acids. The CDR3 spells CASRGQLADSYEQYF. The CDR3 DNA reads TGTGCCAGCAGAGGGCAACTAGCGGATTCCTACGAGCAGTACTTC.

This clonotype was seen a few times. The CDR3 sequence: CASRSFTQQYF. CDR3 coding DNA: TGTGCCAGCAGAAGTTTTACCCAACAGTACTTC. The V call is TRBV28, the J call TRBJ2-7, with no clear D. The CDR3 contains 11 residues. Trimming left V 6 bases short and J 10 bases short, with 13 bases between. From germline, CDR1 is MDHEN and CDR2 SYDVKM.

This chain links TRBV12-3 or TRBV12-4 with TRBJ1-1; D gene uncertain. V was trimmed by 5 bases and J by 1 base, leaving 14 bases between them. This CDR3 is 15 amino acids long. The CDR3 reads CASSLTASSNTEAFF. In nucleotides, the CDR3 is TGTGCCAGCAGTCTAACAGCGTCCTCGAACACTGAAGCTTTCTTT.

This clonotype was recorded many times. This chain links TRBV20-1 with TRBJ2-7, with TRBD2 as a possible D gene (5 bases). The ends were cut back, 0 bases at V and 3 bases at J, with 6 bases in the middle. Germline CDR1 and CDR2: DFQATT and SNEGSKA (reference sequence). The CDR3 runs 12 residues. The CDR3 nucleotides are TGCAGTGCTAGAGATGGAGGCTACGAGCAGTACTTC. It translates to CSARDGGYEQYF.

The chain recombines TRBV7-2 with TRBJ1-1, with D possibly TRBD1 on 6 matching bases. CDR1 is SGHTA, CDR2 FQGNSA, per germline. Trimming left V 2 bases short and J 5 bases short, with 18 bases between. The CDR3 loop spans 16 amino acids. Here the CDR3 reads CASSLLGGGGSTEAFF. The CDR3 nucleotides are TGTGCCAGCAGCTTATTAGGGGGAGGGGGTTCGACTGAAGCTTTCTTT.

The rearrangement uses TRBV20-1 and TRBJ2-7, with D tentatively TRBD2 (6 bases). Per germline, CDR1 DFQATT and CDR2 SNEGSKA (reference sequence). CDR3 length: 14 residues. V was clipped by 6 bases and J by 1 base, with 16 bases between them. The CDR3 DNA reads TGCAGTGCAGGGGCGGAGGGGCCATCCTACGAGCAGTACTTC. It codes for CSAGAEGPSYEQYF.

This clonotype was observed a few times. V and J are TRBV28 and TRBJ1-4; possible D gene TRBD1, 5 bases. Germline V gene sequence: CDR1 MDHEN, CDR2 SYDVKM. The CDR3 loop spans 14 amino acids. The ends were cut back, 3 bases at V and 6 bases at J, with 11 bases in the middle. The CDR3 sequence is CASSFPGLYEKLFF. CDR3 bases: TGTGCCAGCAGTTTTCCGGGGCTTTATGAAAAACTGTTTTTT.

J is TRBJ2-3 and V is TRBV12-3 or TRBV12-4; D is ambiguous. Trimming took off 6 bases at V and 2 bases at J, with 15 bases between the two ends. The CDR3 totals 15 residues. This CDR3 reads CASRPYWADTDTQYF. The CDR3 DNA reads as TGTGCCAGCAGGCCATACTGGGCTGACACAGATACGCAGTATTTT.

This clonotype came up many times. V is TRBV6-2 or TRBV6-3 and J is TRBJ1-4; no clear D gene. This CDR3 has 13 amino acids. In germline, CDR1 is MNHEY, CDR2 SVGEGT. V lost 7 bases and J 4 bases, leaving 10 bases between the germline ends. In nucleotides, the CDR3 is TGTGCCAGCAATCGCCAGGATAATGAAAAACTGTTTTTT. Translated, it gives CASNRQDNEKLFF.

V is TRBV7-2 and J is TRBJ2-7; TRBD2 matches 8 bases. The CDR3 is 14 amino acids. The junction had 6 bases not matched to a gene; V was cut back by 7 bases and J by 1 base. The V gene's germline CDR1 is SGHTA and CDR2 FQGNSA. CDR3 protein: CASNYIAGSYEQYF. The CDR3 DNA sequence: TGTGCCAGCAACTATATAGCGGGGTCCTACGAGCAGTACTTC. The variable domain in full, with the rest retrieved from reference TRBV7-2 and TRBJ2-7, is GAGVSQSPSNKVTEKGKDVELRCDPISGHTALYWYRQSLGQGLEFLIYFQGNSAPDKSGLPSDRFSAERTGGSVSTLTIQRTQQEDSAVYLCASNYIAGSYEQYFGPGTRLTVT.